Shown below are 17 T cell receptor beta chains from a single sample sequenced in a study of blood T cell repertoires in COVID-19. This table comes from immunoSEQ multiplex PCR, and its TCRdb copy is limited to in-frame clones, with some not included. This table has 250,000 to 300,000 clones, about 89% appearing once. The specimen was peripheral blood. These receptors all come from a man aged 50 to 59 with acute or convalescent COVID-19.

The CDR3 spells CASSVLGLAGTDTQYF. DNA of the CDR3: TGTGCCAGCAGCGTTTTGGGACTAGCGGGGACAGATACGCAGTATTTT. This chain joins TRBV9 and TRBJ2-3; 13 bases fit TRBD2. Germline V CDR1 and CDR2: SGDLS, YYNGEE. Germline trimming cut 2 bases from V and 3 bases from J; bases unmatched to any gene: 3. This CDR3 spans 16 amino acids.

This chain joins TRBV6-1 and TRBJ1-5; 7 nucleotides agree with TRBD1. The CDR3 consists of 15 residues. Germline assignment: CDR1 MNHNS and CDR2 SASEGT. Losses at the gene ends were 1 base for V and 7 bases for J; bases not matched to a gene: 7. The chain's CDR3 is CASSEGRGAGQPQHF. The CDR3 region has the DNA TGTGCCAGCAGTGAAGGCAGGGGGGCCGGGCAGCCCCAGCATTTT.

CDR3 bases: TGTGCCTGGAGTGCCCCGGAAGCGGGGGCAGGGGACGAGCAGTACTTC. Translation gives CAWSAPEAGAGDEQYF. The chain combines TRBV30 with TRBJ2-7, with 8 bases fitting TRBD2. This CDR3 is 16 amino acids long. The V and J ends lost 1 base and 5 bases, in that order; junction bases with no gene match: 13. CDR1 GTSNPN and CDR2 SVGIG come from the germline V gene (reference sequence).

V gene TRBV28 combines with J gene TRBJ2-1; maybe TRBD2 (6 bases). V was shortened by 6 bases and J by 0 bases, with 15 bases between the two germline ends. The CDR3 extends over 16 amino acids. CDR1 is MDHEN and CDR2 is SYDVKM in the germline V gene. The CDR3 nucleotides read TGTGCCAGCAGCGGTGGGGCGGGGAGCTCCTACAATGAGCAGTTCTTC. Its protein is CASSGGAGSSYNEQFF.

The V call is TRBV29-1, the J call TRBJ2-1; tentatively, D is TRBD2 (5 bases). Trimming removed 1 base from V and 10 bases from J, with 11 bases in between. This CDR3 is 12 amino acids long. The V gene's germline CDR1 is SQVTM and CDR2 ANQGSEA. The CDR3 nucleotides are TGCAGCGTTGAAGGTCCCGCGGGCGAGCAGTTCTTC. Its translation is CSVEGPAGEQFF.

In DNA, the CDR3 is TGCAGCGTTGTGAAGGGGGAAGAGACCCAGTACTTC. Its protein product is CSVVKGEETQYF. The rearrangement links TRBV29-1 to TRBJ2-5, with D perhaps TRBD1 (6 bases). Trimming removed 4 bases at V and 3 bases at J, with 9 bases between. The V gene's germline CDR1 is SQVTM and CDR2 ANQGSEA. The CDR3 loop spans 12 amino acids. The full variable domain, completed using reference TRBV29-1 and TRBJ2-5, is SAVISQKPSRDICQRGTSLTIQCQVDSQVTMMFWYRQQPGQSLTLIATANQGSEATYESGFVIDKFPISRPNLTFSTLTVSNMSPEDSSIYLCSVVKGEETQYFGPGTRLLVL.

V gene TRBV3-1 (or the pseudogene TRBV3-2) combines with J gene TRBJ2-3; a weak D match, TRBD2 (6 bases). The CDR3 extends over 14 amino acids. Germline V lookup: CDR1 LGHDT, CDR2 YNNKEL (reference sequence). The ends were cut back, 4 bases at V and 3 bases at J, with 11 bases in the middle. The CDR3 region is CASSPAGSTDTQYF. The CDR3 DNA reads as TGTGCCAGCAGCCCGGCGGGAAGTACAGATACGCAGTATTTT.

The chain joins TRBV5-1 to TRBJ2-2; tentatively, D is TRBD1 (7 bases). The germline V gene has CDR1 SGHRS and CDR2 YFSETQ. Deletions cut 1 base from V and 3 bases from J, with 13 bases between. This CDR3 contains 16 residues. As DNA, the CDR3 is TGCGCCAGCAGCTTGTTCCAGGGGGGTGACACCGGGGAGCTGTTTTTT. Amino acid sequence: CASSLFQGGDTGELFF.

The chain uses TRBV5-1 and TRBJ2-3; 11 positions match TRBD1. J lost 6 bases, V lost 4 bases, and 10 bases had no gene match. The CDR3 consists of 16 residues. Germline values: CDR1 SGHRS, CDR2 YFSETQ. CDR3 amino acids: CASSPEPGQGVDTQYF. As DNA, the CDR3 is TGCGCCAGCAGCCCGGAACCGGGACAGGGGGTTGATACGCAGTATTTT.

The rearrangement links TRBV6-5 to TRBJ2-7, with D perhaps matching TRBD1 (5 bases). V was clipped by 10 bases and J by 2 bases, with 12 bases between them. CDR1 is MNHEY and CDR2 is SVGAGI in the germline V gene. This CDR3 contains 12 residues. The CDR3 DNA is TGTGCCACCGACAGAATTACCTACGAGCAGTACTTC. This translates into CATDRITYEQYF.

This chain joins TRBV5-1 and TRBJ1-1; tentative D call: TRBD1 (6 bases). V gave up 7 bases and J gave up 2 bases, with 12 bases separating them. This CDR3 spans 13 amino acids. Germline-derived CDR1 and CDR2 are SGHRS and YFSETQ. The CDR3 loop reads CASALDRNTEAFF. For the CDR3, the DNA is TGCGCCAGCGCCCTGGACAGAAACACTGAAGCTTTCTTT.

The chain recombines TRBV29-1 with TRBJ2-5; 12 positions agree with TRBD1. V was pared by 2 bases and J by 4 bases, with 2 bases of the junction left unmatched. The CDR3 totals 14 residues. The germline V gene encodes CDR1 SQVTM and CDR2 ANQGSEA. This CDR3 is CSVERDRGRETQYF. The CDR3 DNA reads as TGCAGCGTTGAAAGGGACAGGGGGCGAGAGACCCAGTACTTC.

This chain connects TRBV10-3 to TRBJ1-1; possible D gene TRBD1, 6 bases. V dropped 6 bases and J dropped 5 bases, with 13 bases sitting between them. CDR3 length equals 13 residues. Germline V CDR1 and CDR2: ENHRY, SYGVKD. CDR3 coding DNA: TGTGCCATCAGCACCCAGGGGTTGACTGAAGCTTTCTTT. Encoded protein: CAISTQGLTEAFF.

V gene TRBV5-4 combines with J gene TRBJ2-1; 10 nucleotides line up with TRBD1. V was clipped by 3 bases and J by 4 bases; unmatched bases: 1. From germline, CDR1 is SGHNT and CDR2 YYREEE (reference sequence). This CDR3 is built from 14 residues. The CDR3 bases are TGTGCCAGCAGCTCGGGACAGGGGTACAATGAGCAGTTCTTC. This translates into CASSSGQGYNEQFF.

V gene TRBV5-1 combines with J gene TRBJ2-3; D gene ambiguous. The CDR3 has 15 amino acids. Trimming pared 4 bases from V and 0 bases from J, leaving 12 bases between. Germline assignment: CDR1 SGHRS and CDR2 YFSETQ. In DNA form, the CDR3 reads TGCGCCAGCAGCCCACAACCCCCCAGCACAGATACGCAGTATTTT. Translated, it gives CASSPQPPSTDTQYF.

J is TRBJ1-4 and V is TRBV30; the D gene is possibly TRBD1 (6 bases). Between the trimmed V and J ends, which lost 5 bases and 0 bases, there was a span of 13 bases. This CDR3 is 15 amino acids long. Germline CDR1 and CDR2: GTSNPN and SVGIG (reference sequence). CDR3 amino acids: CAWSGQSTTNEKLFF. CDR3 sequence (DNA): TGTGCCTGGTCAGGACAGTCCACAACTAATGAAAAACTGTTTTTT.

V and J are TRBV9 and TRBJ1-2; possibly TRBD1 for D (5 bases). Trimming cost V 0 bases and J 7 bases, with 16 bases left between them. CDR3 length equals 15 residues. The germline gives CDR1 SGDLS, CDR2 YYNGEE. CDR3 sequence reads: CASSVEPQASGGYTF. CDR3 nucleotides: TGTGCCAGCAGCGTAGAGCCACAGGCGTCCGGTGGCTACACCTTC.